What follows are 12 T cell receptor beta chains derived from one specimen sequenced in a study of cytomegalovirus exposure and HLA in healthy donors. With 60 Vbeta and 13 Jbeta primers, the PCR was carried out. Data came from immunoSEQ multiplex PCR; TCRdb stores just in-frame clones and leaves some out. Of over 150,000 clones listed, 77% are singletons. Specimen: PBMCs. Receptors originate from a woman aged 60-70 years in good health and CMV-seropositive.

The chain is built from TRBV7-8 and TRBJ1-5; the D gene is possibly TRBD1 (5 bases). Trimming cost V 2 bases and J 6 bases, with 8 bases left between them. This CDR3 contains 13 residues. The germline CDR1 and CDR2 sequences are SGHVS and FQNEAQ. The CDR3 loop reads CASSLQGAQPQHF. The CDR3 nucleotides are TGTGCCAGCAGCTTACAGGGCGCTCAGCCCCAGCATTTT. The variable domain in full, completed from reference TRBV7-8 and TRBJ1-5, reads GAGVSQSPRYKVAKRGQDVALRCDPISGHVSLFWYQQALGQGPEFLTYFQNEAQLDKSGLPSDRFFAERPEGSVSTLKIQRTQQEDSAVYLCASSLQGAQPQHFGDGTRLSIL.

The chain has TRBV6-5 and TRBJ1-2, with D possibly being TRBD1 (6 bases). Germline V gives CDR1 MNHEY, CDR2 SVGAGI. The CDR3 is 14 amino acids. V gave up 6 bases and J gave up 7 bases, with 18 bases separating them. The CDR3 loop reads CASSPGQRSSGYTF. CDR3 nucleotides: TGTGCCAGCAGCCCCGGACAGAGGTCTTCTGGCTACACCTTC.

The chain links TRBV29-1 to TRBJ2-7, with 7 bases matching TRBD1. Germline V gene data show CDR1 as SQVTM and CDR2 as ANQGSEA. The junction had 8 bases not matched to a gene; V was cut back by 6 bases and J by 3 bases. This CDR3 is 13 amino acids long. CDR3 DNA sequence: TGCAGCGTCCTACCCGGGACAGACTACGAGCAGTACTTC. Protein: CSVLPGTDYEQYF.

The V and J genes are TRBV2 and TRBJ2-7, with 11 bases lining up with TRBD1. Germline CDR1 reads SNHLY; CDR2 reads FYNNEI. The CDR3 is 17 residues long. V gave up 3 bases and J gave up 4 bases; unmatched junction bases: 11. The CDR3 DNA sequence: TGTGCCAGCAGTGACTACGTTGGACAGGGGGCGAAGTACGAGCAGTACTTC. It specifies CASSDYVGQGAKYEQYF.

The chain uses TRBV27 and TRBJ1-2; the match to TRBD1 covers 8 bases. The V gene's germline CDR1 is MNHEY and CDR2 SMNVEV (reference sequence). The CDR3 loop spans 15 amino acids. The J segment lost 4 bases and the V segment lost 2 bases, leaving 6 bases of the junction unmatched. The DNA of the CDR3 is TGTGCCAGCAGTTTAGGACCGACAGGGGCCTATGGCTACACCTTC. This codes for CASSLGPTGAYGYTF.

V gene TRBV7-8 combines with J gene TRBJ2-2; TRBD2 matches at 10 bases. V shed 1 base and J 6 bases; nucleotides not matched to a gene: 8. Germline CDR1 SGHVS, CDR2 FQNEAQ. This CDR3 has 17 residues. This CDR3 is CASSLEKLAGVAGELFF. The CDR3 coding sequence is TGTGCCAGCAGCTTAGAAAAGCTAGCGGGAGTGGCCGGGGAGCTGTTTTTT. Drawing the rest from reference TRBV7-8 and TRBJ2-2, the complete variable domain is GAGVSQSPRYKVAKRGQDVALRCDPISGHVSLFWYQQALGQGPEFLTYFQNEAQLDKSGLPSDRFFAERPEGSVSTLKIQRTQQEDSAVYLCASSLEKLAGVAGELFFGEGSRLTVL.

V usage is TRBV19 and J usage is TRBJ1-2, with D perhaps TRBD1 (5 bases). Germline loops: CDR1 LNHDA, CDR2 SQIVND (reference sequence). Deletions cut 10 bases from V and 3 bases from J, with 18 bases between. This CDR3 spans 14 amino acids. CDR3 nucleotides: TGTGCCACCAGACAAACGGGCAGGGACTATGGCTACACCTTC. This codes for CATRQTGRDYGYTF.

J is TRBJ2-5 and V is TRBV28; 8 nucleotides line up with TRBD1. The DNA end is more similar to TRBJ2-7, so the J call may be wrong. Per the germline V gene, CDR1 is MDHEN and CDR2 is SYDVKM. The CDR3 is made up of 15 amino acids. CDR3 residues: CASSLGAAGGNEQYF. The CDR3 DNA is TGTGCCAGCAGTCTGGGAGCGGCAGGGGGCAACGAGCAGTACTTC.

This clone showed up just a few times. The chain joins TRBV7-2 to TRBJ1-3, with TRBD1 matching 8 bases. This CDR3 region has 14 residues. Trimming cost V 5 bases and J 4 bases; bases outside gene matches: 4. CDR1 SGHTA and CDR2 FQGNSA come from the germline V gene. The CDR3 nucleotides are TGTGCCAGCAGCCCGGCAGGGGGCGGAAACACCATATATTTT. It encodes CASSPAGGGNTIYF.

The chain employs TRBV5-8 and TRBJ2-3; no definite D call. Germline values: CDR1 SGHTS, CDR2 YDEGEE. The CDR3 sequence is 14 residues long. Trimming pared 1 base from V and 0 bases from J, leaving 6 bases between. The CDR3 reads CASSLSQSTDTQYF. The CDR3 DNA is TGTGCCAGCAGCTTGTCACAGAGCACAGATACGCAGTATTTT. Using reference TRBV5-8 and TRBJ2-3 for the parts outside the CDR3, the full variable domain is EAGVTQSPTHLIKTRGQQATLRCSPISGHTSVYWYQQALGLGLQFLLWYDEGEERNRGNFPPRFSGRQFPNYSSELNVNALELEDSALYLCASSLSQSTDTQYFGPGTRLTVL.

This chain links TRBV19 with TRBJ1-2; the D gene is possibly TRBD1 (5 bases). The CDR3 is made up of 13 amino acids. Germline V gene data show CDR1 as LNHDA and CDR2 as SQIVND (reference sequence). Trimming left V 6 bases short and J 6 bases short, with 14 bases between. In DNA, the CDR3 is TGTGCCAGTAGGGGGCGTGGGGCGGATGGCTACACCTTC. As protein: CASRGRGADGYTF.

J is TRBJ2-3 and V is TRBV2; TRBD2 aligns across 7 bases. V lost 6 bases and J lost 3; bases outside the gene matches: 6. Germline CDR1 and CDR2: SNHLY and FYNNEI. The CDR3 is 14 amino acids. The CDR3 loop reads CASRSAGVTDTQYF. The DNA of the CDR3 is TGTGCCAGCAGGTCGGCGGGAGTAACAGATACGCAGTATTTT.